What follows are 9 T cell receptor beta chains derived from one specimen sequenced in a study of T cell repertoires in urothelial bladder cancer. Libraries were prepared by immunoSEQ multiplex PCR; TCRdb keeps only in-frame clonotypes and omits some of them. Of some 14,000 clones listed, 55% to 80% are singletons. Sequencing was done on a sample of tumor-infiltrating cells from bladder cancer. The receptors originated from a human donor with urothelial carcinoma.

This clone was counted between two and nine times. This rearrangement joins TRBV4-2 to TRBJ2-7, with D tentatively TRBD1 (5 bases). The CDR3 consists of 15 residues. Trimming pared 0 bases from V and 2 bases from J, leaving 11 bases between. Germline V gene sequence: CDR1 LGHNA, CDR2 YNFKEQ. The CDR3, as DNA: TGTGCCAGCAGCCAAGATCCGAGACAGACCTACGAGCAGTACTTC. Protein sequence: CASSQDPRQTYEQYF.

The table lists this clone with a count of one. V gene TRBV2 combines with J gene TRBJ1-5; D unresolved. Per germline, CDR1 SNHLY and CDR2 FYNNEI. The ends were cut back, 2 bases at V and 6 bases at J, with 14 bases in the middle. This CDR3 region has 15 residues. CDR3 bases: TGTGCCAGCAGTGAAAAGCCGGAAGTTGGTCAGCCCCAGCATTTT. Protein product: CASSEKPEVGQPQHF.

The chain employs TRBV7-6 and TRBJ1-6; a weak D match, TRBD1 (5 bases). CDR1 SGHVS and CDR2 FNYEAQ come from the germline V gene. This CDR3 has 16 amino acids. With 1 base removed from V and 11 bases from J, the gap between germline ends came to 18 bases. The CDR3 sequence is CASSLERPGNGAPLHF. The CDR3 coding sequence is TGTGCCAGCAGCTTAGAGCGCCCAGGGAACGGCGCACCCCTCCACTTT.

This chain links TRBV2 with TRBJ2-3, with no clear D. In germline, CDR1 is SNHLY, CDR2 FYNNEI. The CDR3 extends over 13 amino acids. V lost 4 bases and J lost 4, with 9 bases in between. The CDR3 coding sequence is TGTGCCAGCAGTGTGGGTTCTGCAGATACGCAGTATTTT. Its protein is CASSVGSADTQYF.

The gene calls are TRBV2 and TRBJ1-1, with D unclear. Germline V CDR1 and CDR2: SNHLY, FYNNEI. The CDR3 extends over 14 amino acids. The V and J ends lost 4 bases and 0 bases respectively, with 9 bases between them. The CDR3 DNA is TGTGCCAGCAGTGTTGTCGGATTGAACACTGAAGCTTTCTTT. The encoded protein is CASSVVGLNTEAFF.

J is TRBJ2-3 and V is TRBV6-4, with no clear D. Looked up from germline, CDR1 is MRHNA and CDR2 is SNTAGT. The CDR3 runs 12 residues. Trimming pared 0 bases from V and 6 bases from J, leaving 4 bases between. The DNA of the CDR3 is TGTGCCAGCAGTGACTCGAGGGATACGCAGTATTTT. As protein: CASSDSRDTQYF.

The J gene is TRBJ2-7, the V gene TRBV19; D might be TRBD1 (5 bases). The CDR3 runs 12 residues. Germline V gene data show CDR1 as LNHDA and CDR2 as SQIVND (reference sequence). V was trimmed by 1 base and J by 5 bases, leaving 6 bases between them. Written as DNA, the CDR3 is TGTGCCAGTAGTATAGCAGGGAACGAGCAGTACTTC. Amino acids: CASSIAGNEQYF. Variable domain in full (rest from reference TRBV19 and TRBJ2-7): DGGITQSPKYLFRKEGQNVTLSCEQNLNHDAMYWYRQDPGQGLRLIYYSQIVNDFQKGDIAEGYSVSREKKESFPLTVTSAQKNPTAFYLCASSIAGNEQYFGPGTRLTVT.

V usage is TRBV2 and J usage is TRBJ1-3, with 10 bases matching TRBD1. J lost 4 bases, V lost 5 bases, and 17 bases had no gene match. The CDR3 loop spans 19 amino acids. The germline CDR1 and CDR2 sequences are SNHLY and FYNNEI. The CDR3 DNA sequence: TGTGCCAGCAGTCGACAGGGGGCCACCTTGTTTCTCTCAGGAAACACCATATATTTT. Encoded protein: CASSRQGATLFLSGNTIYF.

This clone is medium-sized in the sample. In nucleotides, the CDR3 is TGTGCCAGCAGCCCGTACCAAGAGACCCAGTACTTC. This sequence encodes CASSPYQETQYF. This sequence joins TRBV7-9 and TRBJ2-5; D not resolved. This CDR3 comprises 12 residues. Trimming took off 5 bases at V and 0 bases at J, with 4 bases between the two ends. Germline V gene sequence: CDR1 SEHNR, CDR2 FQNEAQ (reference sequence). The full variable domain, in which reference TRBV7-9 and TRBJ2-5 provide the parts outside the CDR3, is DTGVSQNPRHKITKRGQNVTFRCDPISEHNRLYWYRQTLGQGPEFLTYFQNEAQLEKSRLLSDRFSAERPKGSFSTLEIQRTEQGDSAMYLCASSPYQETQYFGPGTRLLVL.